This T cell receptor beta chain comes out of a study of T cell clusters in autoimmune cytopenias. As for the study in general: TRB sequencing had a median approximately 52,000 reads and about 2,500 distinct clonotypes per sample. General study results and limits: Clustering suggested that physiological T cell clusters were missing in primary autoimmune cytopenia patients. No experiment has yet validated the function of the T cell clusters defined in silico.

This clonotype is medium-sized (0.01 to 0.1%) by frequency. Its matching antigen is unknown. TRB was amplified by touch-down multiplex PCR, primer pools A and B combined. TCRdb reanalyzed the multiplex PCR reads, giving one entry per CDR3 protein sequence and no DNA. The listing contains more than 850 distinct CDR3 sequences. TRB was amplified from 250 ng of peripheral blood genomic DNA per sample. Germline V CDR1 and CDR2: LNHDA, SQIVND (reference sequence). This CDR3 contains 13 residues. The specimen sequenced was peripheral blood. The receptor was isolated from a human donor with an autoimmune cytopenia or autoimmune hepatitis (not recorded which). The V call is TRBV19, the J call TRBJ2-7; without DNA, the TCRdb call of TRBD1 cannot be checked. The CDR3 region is CASSDRVGDEQYF.